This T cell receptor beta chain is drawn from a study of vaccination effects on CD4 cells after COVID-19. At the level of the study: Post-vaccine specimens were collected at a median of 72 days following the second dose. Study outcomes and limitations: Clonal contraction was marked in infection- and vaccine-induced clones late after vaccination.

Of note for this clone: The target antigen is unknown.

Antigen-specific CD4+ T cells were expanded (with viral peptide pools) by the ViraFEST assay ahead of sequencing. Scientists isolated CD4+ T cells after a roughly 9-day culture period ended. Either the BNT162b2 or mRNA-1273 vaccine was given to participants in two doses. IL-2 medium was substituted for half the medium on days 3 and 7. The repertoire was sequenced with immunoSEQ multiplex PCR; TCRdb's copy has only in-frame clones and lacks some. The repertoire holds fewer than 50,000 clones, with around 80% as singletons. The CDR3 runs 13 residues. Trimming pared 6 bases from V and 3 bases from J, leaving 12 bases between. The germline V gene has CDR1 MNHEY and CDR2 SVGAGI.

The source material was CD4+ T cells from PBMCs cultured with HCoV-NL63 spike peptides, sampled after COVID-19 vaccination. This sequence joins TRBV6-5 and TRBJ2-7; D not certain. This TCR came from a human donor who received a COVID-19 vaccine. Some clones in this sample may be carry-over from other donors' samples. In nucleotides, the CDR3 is TGTGCCAGCAGGCAAACAGTTGGCTACGAGCAGTACGTC. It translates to CASRQTVGYEQYV.